This T cell receptor beta chain was sequenced in a study of T cell repertoires in cytomegalovirus infection. Study in general: Indications of both CMV infection and matching HLA type were provided by public TCR beta signatures.

CDR1 and CDR2 from the germline V gene are MDHEN and SYDVKM. V was clipped by 7 bases and J by 0 bases, with 4 bases between them. The CDR3 extends over 13 amino acids. One entry per CDR3 protein, called by TCRdb with MiXCR from the reads. The sample lists around 270,000 distinct CDR3 sequences; approximately 8.3% were seen once. Sample: PBMCs. The sequence derives from a human donor in good health (CMV status not recorded). Some clones in this sample may be carry-over from other donors' samples. V usage is TRBV28 and J usage is TRBJ2-6; no clear D gene. The CDR3: CASTISGANVLTF. The DNA of the CDR3 is TGTGCCAGCACCATCTCTGGGGCCAACGTCCTGACTTTC. Drawing the rest from reference TRBV28 and TRBJ2-6, the complete variable domain is DVKVTQSSRYLVKRTGEKVFLECVQDMDHENMFWYRQDPGLGLRLIYFSYDVKMKEKGDIPEGYSVSREKKERFSLILESASTNQTSMYLCASTISGANVLTFGAGSRLTVL.